This T cell receptor (beta chain) is from a study of early T cells in non-severe SARS-CoV-2 infection. Overall study context: Investigators sequenced bulk RNA drawn from unsorted whole blood, and chains remained unpaired.

In regard to this clonotype: Its cognate antigen is unknown.

Individually, cDNA molecules had unique molecular identifiers attached to them. TCRdb redid the calling of the 5' RACE reads with MiXCR, one entry per CDR3 protein. The sample contains tens of thousands of distinct CDR3 sequences, approximately 14% of which appear only once. Germline V lookup: CDR1 SGHKS, CDR2 YYEKEE (reference sequence). The CDR3 covers 15 residues. Trimming pared 0 bases from V and 1 base from J, leaving 11 bases between. General study findings and limits: VDJdb matching, biased toward anti-spike CD8 responses, missed private and CD4 specificities.

The sequenced sample was whole blood. The chain has TRBV5-5 and TRBJ2-7; D perhaps matches TRBD2 (5 bases). The receptor was derived from an adult who was a healthcare worker with PCR-confirmed SARS-CoV-2 infection or an uninfected control (not recorded which). The CDR3: CASSLAADYSYEQYF. The CDR3 DNA is TGTGCCAGCAGCTTGGCGGCTGACTATTCCTACGAGCAGTACTTC.